The T cell receptor (beta chain) described here comes from a study of CD8 T cells in ankylosing spondylitis. Broader study findings: From matched ankylosing spondylitis synovial fluid, disease-linked clones were reportedly recovered at significantly enriched levels.

This clonotype appeared many times. Its antigen is still unknown. A single record per CDR3 protein comes from TCRdb applying MiXCR to the 5' RACE reads. The sample includes around 88,000 distinct CDR3 sequences, about 8.8% seen only once; the top ten take roughly 5%. Trimming cost V 2 bases and J 1 base, with 38 bases left between them. This CDR3 has 24 residues. From germline, CDR1 is SNHLY and CDR2 FYNNEI. The specimen sequenced was blood, either unsorted or a sorted T cell fraction (not recorded which). The origin of this receptor is a male donor with ankylosing spondylitis or in good health (not recorded which). The rearrangement joins TRBV2 to TRBJ1-2; weak D call: TRBD1 (6 bases). CDR3 region: CASSETSASFASQDSPYNNYGYTF. DNA for the CDR3: TGTGCCAGCAGTGAAACCTCAGCTAGTTTTGCCTCTCAGGACAGTCCTTACAATAACTATGGCTACACCTTC.